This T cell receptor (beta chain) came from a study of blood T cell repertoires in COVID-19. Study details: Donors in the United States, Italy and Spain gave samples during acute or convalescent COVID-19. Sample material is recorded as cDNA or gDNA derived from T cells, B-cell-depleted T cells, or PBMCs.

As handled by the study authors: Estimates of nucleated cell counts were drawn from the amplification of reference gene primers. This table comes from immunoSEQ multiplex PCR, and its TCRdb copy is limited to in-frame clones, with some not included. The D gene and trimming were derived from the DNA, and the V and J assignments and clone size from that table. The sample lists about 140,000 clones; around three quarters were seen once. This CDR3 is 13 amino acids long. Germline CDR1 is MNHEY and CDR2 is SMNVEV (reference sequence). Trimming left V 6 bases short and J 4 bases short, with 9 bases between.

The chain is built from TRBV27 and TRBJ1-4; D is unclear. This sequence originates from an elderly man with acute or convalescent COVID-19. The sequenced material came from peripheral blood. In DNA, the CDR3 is TGTGCCAGCAGATCCGTTATTAATGAAAAACTGTTTTTT. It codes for CASRSVINEKLFF.